The 10 T cell receptor beta chains reported below all come from one sample, sequenced in a study of radiotherapy plus CTLA-4 blockade in lung cancer. Method: immunoSEQ multiplex PCR; TCRdb's copy keeps in-frame clones and lacks some. This repertoire shows 81,000 or so clones, around 80% found once; its top ten account for 0.79%. The sample here was peripheral blood, taken from a patient treated with radiotherapy plus ipilimumab. All receptors come from a human donor with non-small cell lung cancer who had stable disease on radiotherapy plus ipilimumab.

This sequence joins TRBV4-1 and TRBJ2-1; 9 bases match TRBD2. The CDR3 has 18 amino acids. Germline-derived CDR1 and CDR2 are MGHRA and YSYEKL. With V trimmed by 2 bases and J by 4 bases, 12 bases remained unmatched. The CDR3 nucleotides read TGCGCCAGCAGCCAACCCATCGTAGGGCGGGGGGGGTACAATGAGCAGTTCTTC. Its translation: CASSQPIVGRGGYNEQFF.

The chain is built from TRBV7-2 and TRBJ2-1; D remains ambiguous. The CDR3 extends over 14 amino acids. Germline assignment: CDR1 SGHTA and CDR2 FQGNSA. Trimming stripped 4 bases from V and 6 bases from J, with 13 bases between. CDR3 residues: CASSSETKSNEQFF. CDR3 DNA: TGTGCCAGCAGCTCCGAGACCAAATCCAATGAGCAGTTCTTC.

The J gene is TRBJ1-3, the V gene TRBV11-2; D is ambiguous. CDR1 SGHAT and CDR2 FQNNGV come from the germline V gene. This CDR3 comprises 18 residues. The V end was cut by 2 bases, the J end by 0 bases, with 17 bases between. The CDR3: CASSLRKTGSLSGNTIYF. In nucleotides, the CDR3 is TGTGCCAGCAGCTTAAGAAAAACCGGGAGTCTCTCTGGAAACACCATATATTTT. The full variable domain, with the rest looked up from reference TRBV11-2 and TRBJ1-3, is EAGVAQSPRYKIIEKRQSVAFWCNPISGHATLYWYQQILGQGPKLLIQFQNNGVVDDSQLPKDRFSAERLKGVDSTLKIQPAKLEDSAVYLCASSLRKTGSLSGNTIYFGEGSWLTVV.

The rearrangement links TRBV6-5 to TRBJ1-1, with a possible D match to TRBD1 (6 bases). Germline CDR1 and CDR2: MNHEY and SVGAGI. The CDR3 covers 16 residues. Trimming pared 0 bases from V and 0 bases from J, leaving 11 bases between. The CDR3 loop reads CASSYSAGALNTEAFF. In DNA form, the CDR3 reads TGTGCCAGCAGTTACTCGGCGGGGGCTCTGAACACTGAAGCTTTCTTT.

The rearrangement joins TRBV28 to TRBJ2-7; 7 nucleotides match TRBD1. The germline V gene encodes CDR1 MDHEN and CDR2 SYDVKM. This CDR3 region has 15 residues. With V trimmed by 5 bases and J by 0 bases, 7 bases remained unmatched. The chain's CDR3 is CASSGTGTASYEQYF. The DNA of the CDR3 is TGTGCCAGCAGTGGTACCGGGACAGCCTCCTACGAGCAGTACTTC.

With respect to this clone: One end of the junction varies from germline; a read error may be responsible. The rearrangement joins TRBV7-3 to TRBJ2-7, with D perhaps given as TRBD1 or TRBD2 (6 bases each). This CDR3 comprises 12 residues. Germline CDR1 is SGHTA and CDR2 is FQGTGA. The CDR3 here is CANQAAGTMEDF. DNA of the CDR3: TGTGCCAACCAAGCCGCGGGGACAATGGAGGACTTC.

The rearrangement joins TRBV9 to TRBJ2-1; TRBD2 agrees at 11 bases. Per the germline V gene, CDR1 is SGDLS and CDR2 is YYNGEE. V dropped 4 bases and J dropped 3; count of bases not matched to a gene: 9. There are 17 residues in the CDR3. The CDR3 loop is CASSYQLGTSGYNEQFF. The CDR3 DNA follows: TGTGCCAGCAGCTATCAACTCGGGACTAGCGGCTACAATGAGCAGTTCTTC.

The rearrangement joins TRBV28 to TRBJ1-2; a weak D match, TRBD1 (6 bases). This CDR3 spans 14 amino acids. The germline gives CDR1 MDHEN, CDR2 SYDVKM. Trimming shortened V by 3 bases and J by 2 bases, and 10 bases separated the two germline ends. The chain's CDR3 is CASSFHTGNYGYTF. The CDR3 coding sequence is TGTGCCAGCAGTTTCCATACAGGGAACTATGGCTACACCTTC.

The chain employs TRBV18 and TRBJ2-2; 10 positions match TRBD1. With 4 bases clipped from V and 6 bases from J, the junction kept 11 bases outside the gene matches. The CDR3 runs 17 residues. Germline lookup yields CDR1 KGHSH and CDR2 LQKENI. The chain's CDR3 is CASSRTPGQGTAGELFF. DNA for the CDR3: TGTGCCAGCTCACGAACCCCGGGACAGGGGACCGCCGGGGAGCTGTTTTTT.

The chain has TRBV28 and TRBJ1-3; D might be TRBD1 (5 bases). This CDR3 comprises 18 residues. Germline lookup yields CDR1 MDHEN and CDR2 SYDVKM. The ends were cut back, 5 bases at V and 2 bases at J, with 22 bases in the middle. The CDR3 DNA reads as TGTGCCAGCAGTCCCCTCGATACGCCGACGGACACTGGAAACACCATATATTTT. Protein: CASSPLDTPTDTGNTIYF.